The 21 T cell receptor beta chains below were found in one sample sequenced in a study of blood T cell repertoires in COVID-19. The data were produced by immunoSEQ multiplex PCR, yet TCRdb's version contains in-frame clones alone and is incomplete. The repertoire includes fewer than 150,000 clones, around 79% of them detected once, and around a fifth sits in the top ten. The sequenced sample consisted of peripheral blood. The origin of the receptors is a man aged 80 or over with acute or convalescent COVID-19.

This clone was counted a few times. J is TRBJ1-5 and V is TRBV5-1; 7 nucleotides agree with TRBD1. This CDR3 has 15 residues. Per germline, CDR1 SGHRS and CDR2 YFSETQ. J was trimmed by 3 bases and V by 3 bases; bases with no gene match: 6. CDR3 DNA: TGCGCCAGCAGCTCTGGTGACAGGGACAATCAGCCCCAGCATTTT. Translation: CASSSGDRDNQPQHF.

The gene calls are TRBV14 and TRBJ2-3; D is perhaps TRBD2 (5 bases). Germline V gene lookup returns CDR1 SGHDN and CDR2 FVKESK. The CDR3 length is 16 residues. V was clipped by 0 bases and J by 0 bases, with 10 bases between them. The CDR3 is CASSQELAPSTDTQYF. Written as DNA, the CDR3 is TGTGCCAGCAGCCAAGAGCTAGCCCCCAGCACAGATACGCAGTATTTT.

The gene calls are TRBV28 and TRBJ1-3; D is uncertain. Germline CDR1 and CDR2: MDHEN and SYDVKM. The CDR3 runs 15 residues. Trimming shortened V by 5 bases and J by 1 base, and 12 bases separated the two germline ends. The CDR3 DNA is TGTGCCAGCAGTCCCTCGGGAGGTTCTGGAAACACCATATATTTT. It encodes CASSPSGGSGNTIYF.

This clone was counted only a few times. The V call is TRBV19, the J call TRBJ1-5, with D maybe TRBD1 (5 bases). The CDR3 length is 16 residues. Trimming took off 5 bases at V and 2 bases at J, with 16 bases between the two ends. Per the germline V gene, CDR1 is LNHDA and CDR2 is SQIVND (reference sequence). Here the CDR3 reads CASSSSGGFGNQPQHF. For the CDR3, the DNA is TGTGCCAGTAGTTCTTCGGGGGGGTTCGGCAATCAGCCCCAGCATTTT.

The gene calls are TRBV6-1 and TRBJ2-2; D remains ambiguous. Trimming pared 1 base from V and 9 bases from J, leaving 6 bases between. Per germline, CDR1 MNHNS and CDR2 SASEGT. The length of the CDR3 is 12 residues. This CDR3 is CASSEVRRELFF. CDR3 nucleotide sequence: TGTGCCAGCAGTGAAGTCAGAAGGGAGCTGTTTTTT.

This clone has a handful of counts. Here the CDR3 DNA reads TGTGCCAGCAGTTACGGCAGGGGAAGGGCAGATACGCAGTATTTT. Its translation: CASSYGRGRADTQYF. The chain links TRBV6-5 to TRBJ2-3, with D perhaps TRBD1 (6 bases). Germline V CDR1 and CDR2: MNHEY, SVGAGI. V was clipped by 2 bases and J by 4 bases, with 13 bases between them. This CDR3 comprises 15 residues.

The chain links TRBV5-6 to TRBJ1-1, with 8 positions matching TRBD1. V shed 1 base and J 4 bases; nucleotides not matched to a gene: 9. The CDR3 consists of 16 residues. Germline loops: CDR1 SGHDT, CDR2 YYEEEE. CDR3 coding DNA: TGTGCCAGCAGCTTGAATCAGGGGGCGAGGAGCACTGAAGCTTTCTTT. Translating it yields CASSLNQGARSTEAFF.

The chain is built from TRBV13 and TRBJ2-1; D gene unclear. Trimming removed 3 bases from V and 5 bases from J, with 11 bases in between. CDR1 is PRHDT and CDR2 is FYEKMQ in the germline V gene (reference sequence). The CDR3 has 14 residues. CDR3 protein: CASSFLVGHNEQFF. CDR3 bases: TGTGCCAGCAGCTTTCTCGTTGGCCACAATGAGCAGTTCTTC.

This clone was counted many times. Other DNA sequences in this sample translate to the same CDR3. V gene TRBV7-9 combines with J gene TRBJ2-3, with D possibly matching TRBD2 (6 bases). Germline V gives CDR1 SEHNR, CDR2 FQNEAQ (reference sequence). Between the trimmed V and J ends, which lost 4 bases and 0 bases, there was a span of 14 bases. There are 16 residues in the CDR3. CDR3 in amino acids: CASSSSSGGSTDTQYF. DNA for the CDR3: TGTGCCAGCAGCTCTTCCTCTGGGGGGAGCACAGATACGCAGTATTTT.

The V call is TRBV28, the J call TRBJ2-7; 8 bases match TRBD2. This CDR3 is 15 amino acids long. V lost 6 bases to trimming and J lost 6 bases; unmatched junction nucleotides: 13. Germline V lookup: CDR1 MDHEN, CDR2 SYDVKM. This chain's CDR3 is CASRSPGGPRTEQYF. For the CDR3, the DNA is TGTGCCAGCAGGTCCCCGGGGGGGCCTAGGACCGAGCAGTACTTC.

A few counts support this clone. The V gene is TRBV2, the J gene TRBJ1-4; D is perhaps TRBD1 (6 bases). This CDR3 has 15 amino acids. The V end was cut by 4 bases, the J end by 4 bases, with 13 bases between. Germline CDR1 SNHLY, CDR2 FYNNEI. CDR3 protein: CASSGGQTNNEKLFF. CDR3 DNA sequence: TGTGCCAGCAGTGGCGGACAGACGAATAATGAAAAACTGTTTTTT.

The chain employs TRBV18 and TRBJ1-2; 8 bases are a match to TRBD1. CDR1 and CDR2 (germline): KGHSH, LQKENI. The CDR3 spans 17 residues. The ends lost 3 bases at V and 4 bases at J; junction bases unmatched: 13. The DNA of the CDR3 is TGTGCCAGCTCACCTCCGGACAGGGTTTGGGGGGCCTATGGCTACACCTTC. Its translation: CASSPPDRVWGAYGYTF.

The chain couples TRBV30 to TRBJ2-5; 9 bases agree with TRBD2. Germline-derived CDR1 and CDR2 are GTSNPN and SVGIG (reference sequence). The CDR3 length is 16 residues. Germline trimming cut 1 base from V and 5 bases from J; bases unmatched to any gene: 11. The DNA of the CDR3 is TGTGCCTGGAGTGGTCGGGGCGGGGGGGCCTTGGAGACCCAGTACTTC. Translation gives CAWSGRGGGALETQYF.

This sequence joins TRBV6-2 or TRBV6-3 and TRBJ2-2; 10 bases are a match to TRBD1. Germline CDR1 is MNHEY and CDR2 is SVGEGT. The CDR3 length is 15 residues. Trimming took 5 bases from V and 7 from J; bases not matched to a gene: 7. The CDR3 coding sequence is TGTGCCAGCAGTGACAGACAGGGGGCAAACGGGGAGCTGTTTTTT. It yields the protein CASSDRQGANGELFF.

This chain connects TRBV2 to TRBJ2-5; 7 bases line up with TRBD1. The CDR3 has 14 residues. Germline V CDR1 and CDR2: SNHLY, FYNNEI. Trimming at V came to 5 bases and at J to 5 bases, leaving 8 bases not matched to a gene. Written as DNA, the CDR3 is TGTGCCAGCAGTACTCTGGACAGGCGGGAGACCCAGTACTTC. Protein product: CASSTLDRRETQYF.

The rearrangement uses TRBV30 and TRBJ2-7; D unresolved. The CDR3 covers 13 residues. V lost 0 bases to trimming and J lost 1 base, with 7 bases between them. The germline V gene has CDR1 GTSNPN and CDR2 SVGIG (reference sequence). CDR3 amino acids: CAWSVGGSYEQYF. CDR3 bases: TGTGCCTGGAGTGTTGGCGGTTCCTACGAGCAGTACTTC.

The rearrangement joins TRBV6-1 to TRBJ1-2; the match to TRBD1 covers 7 bases. J was trimmed by 5 bases and V by 7 bases; bases with no gene match: 10. Germline loops: CDR1 MNHNS, CDR2 SASEGT. The length of the CDR3 is 14 residues. The CDR3: CASTIDRAWYGYTF. CDR3 sequence (DNA): TGTGCCAGCACGATCGACAGGGCTTGGTATGGCTACACCTTC.

The V and J genes are TRBV3-1 (or the pseudogene TRBV3-2) and TRBJ2-2, with 12 bases identical to TRBD2. This CDR3 has 18 amino acids. The junction had 6 bases not matched to a gene; V was cut back by 1 base and J by 3 bases. Germline lookup yields CDR1 LGHDT and CDR2 YNNKEL (reference sequence). Here the CDR3 reads CASSQVLAGGPHTGELFF. The CDR3 DNA reads as TGTGCCAGCAGCCAAGTGCTAGCGGGGGGGCCTCACACCGGGGAGCTGTTTTTT.

J is TRBJ2-6 and V is TRBV7-8, with TRBD1 identical over 8 bases. This CDR3 comprises 17 residues. V lost 6 bases to trimming and J lost 1 base; unmatched junction nucleotides: 8. CDR1 SGHVS and CDR2 FQNEAQ come from the germline V gene. The CDR3 DNA is TGTGCCAGCAGTGCCGGGACAGGCGTATCTGGGGCCAACGTCCTGACTTTC. This sequence encodes CASSAGTGVSGANVLTF. Looking up the rest from reference TRBV7-8 and TRBJ2-6 gives the full variable domain: GAGVSQSPRYKVAKRGQDVALRCDPISGHVSLFWYQQALGQGPEFLTYFQNEAQLDKSGLPSDRFFAERPEGSVSTLKIQRTQQEDSAVYLCASSAGTGVSGANVLTFGAGSRLTVL.

The chain combines TRBV7-8 with TRBJ2-6; D remains ambiguous. The germline V gene encodes CDR1 SGHVS and CDR2 FQNEAQ. There are 15 residues in the CDR3. Trimming pared 4 bases from V and 0 bases from J, leaving 7 bases between. The CDR3 nucleotides are TGTGCCAGCAGCTCTACCCCCTCTGGGGCCAACGTCCTGACTTTC. Translating gives CASSSTPSGANVLTF.

The V and J genes are TRBV6-6 and TRBJ2-1, with D perhaps matching TRBD1 (9 bases). V lost 2 bases and J lost 7, with 18 bases in between. The germline V gene encodes CDR1 MNHNY and CDR2 SVGAGI (reference sequence). The CDR3 runs 16 residues. The DNA for the CDR3 is TGTGCCAGCAGTTACCTAGGACAGGGGACTAGGAATGAGCAGTTCTTC. Protein product: CASSYLGQGTRNEQFF.